What follows describes a single T cell receptor (beta chain). The data were obtained in a study of T cells in Graves' hyperthyroidism and ophthalmopathy. Germline assignment: CDR1 SGDLS and CDR2 YYNGEE. V trimming: 6 bases; J trimming: 3 bases; junction bases outside the gene matches: 9. The length of the CDR3 is 15 residues. Amplification of TCR beta CDR3 regions used RNA as the template. A first-round RT-PCR of the TCR CDR3 used the HTBI primer set. TCRdb passed the multiplex PCR reads through MiXCR, listing each CDR3 protein once. The data hold a few hundred thousand distinct CDR3 sequences, with about 16% observed a single time.

This receptor was taken from a man aged 35-49 years with Graves' hyperthyroidism. The chain employs TRBV9 and TRBJ1-2; 9 bases are a match to TRBD1. The sequenced material came from blood. CDR3 protein: CASNELGQGHYGYTF. The CDR3 bases are TGTGCCAGCAACGAGCTGGGACAGGGTCACTATGGCTACACCTTC. Together with reference TRBV9 and TRBJ1-2, the CDR3 gives the full variable domain: DSGVTQTPKHLITATGQRVTLRCSPRSGDLSVYWYQQSLDQGLQFLIQYYNGEERAKGNILERFSAQQFPDLHSELNLSSLELGDSALYFCASNELGQGHYGYTFGSGTRLTVV.